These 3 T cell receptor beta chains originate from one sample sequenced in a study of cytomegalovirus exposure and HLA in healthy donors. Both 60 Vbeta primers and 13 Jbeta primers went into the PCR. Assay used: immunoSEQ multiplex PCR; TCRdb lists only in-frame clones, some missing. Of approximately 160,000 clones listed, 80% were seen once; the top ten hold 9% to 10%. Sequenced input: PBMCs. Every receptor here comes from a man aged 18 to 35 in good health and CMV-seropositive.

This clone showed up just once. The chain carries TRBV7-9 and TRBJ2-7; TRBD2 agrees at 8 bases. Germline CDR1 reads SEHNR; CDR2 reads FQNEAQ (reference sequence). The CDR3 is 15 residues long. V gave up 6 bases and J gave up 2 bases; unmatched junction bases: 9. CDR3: CASSRGGPNPYEQYF. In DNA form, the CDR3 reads TGTGCCAGCAGTCGGGGGGGTCCTAACCCCTACGAGCAGTACTTC.

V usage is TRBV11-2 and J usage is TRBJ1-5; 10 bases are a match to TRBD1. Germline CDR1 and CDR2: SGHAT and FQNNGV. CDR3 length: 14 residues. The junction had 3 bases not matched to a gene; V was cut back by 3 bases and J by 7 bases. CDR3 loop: CASSFPGQGQPQHF. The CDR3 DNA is TGTGCCAGCAGCTTCCCGGGACAGGGGCAGCCCCAGCATTTT.

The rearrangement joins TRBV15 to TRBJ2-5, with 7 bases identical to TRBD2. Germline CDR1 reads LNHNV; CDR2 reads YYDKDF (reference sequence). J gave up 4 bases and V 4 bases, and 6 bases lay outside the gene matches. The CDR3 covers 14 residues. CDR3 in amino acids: CATSNRGGVETQYF. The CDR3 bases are TGTGCCACCAGCAATCGCGGGGGTGTAGAGACCCAGTACTTC.